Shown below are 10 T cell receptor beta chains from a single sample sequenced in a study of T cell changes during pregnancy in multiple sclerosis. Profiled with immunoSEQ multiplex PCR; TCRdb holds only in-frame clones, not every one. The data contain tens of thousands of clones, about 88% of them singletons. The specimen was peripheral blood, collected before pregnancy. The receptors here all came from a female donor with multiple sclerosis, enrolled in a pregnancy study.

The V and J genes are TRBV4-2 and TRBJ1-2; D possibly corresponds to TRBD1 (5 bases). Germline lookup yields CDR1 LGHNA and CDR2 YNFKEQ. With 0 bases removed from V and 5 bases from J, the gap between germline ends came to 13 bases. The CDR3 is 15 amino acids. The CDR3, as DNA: TGTGCCAGCAGCCAAGACCAGGACACCCGGTATGGCTACACCTTC. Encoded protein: CASSQDQDTRYGYTF.

This CDR3 reads CASSIYGGGDQETQYF. The CDR3 DNA sequence: TGTGCCAGTAGTATCTACGGCGGGGGGGATCAAGAGACCCAGTACTTC. The gene calls are TRBV19 and TRBJ2-5; 9 bases line up with TRBD2. The V gene end was trimmed by 3 bases and the J gene end by 2 bases; junction bases not matched to a gene: 7. Germline CDR1 and CDR2: LNHDA and SQIVND (reference sequence). This CDR3 is 16 amino acids long.

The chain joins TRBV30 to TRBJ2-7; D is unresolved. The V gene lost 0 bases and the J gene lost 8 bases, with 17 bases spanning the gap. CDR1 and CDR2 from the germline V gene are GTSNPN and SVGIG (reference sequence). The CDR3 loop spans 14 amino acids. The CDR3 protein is CAWSVKVLGRKQYF. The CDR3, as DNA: TGTGCCTGGAGTGTAAAAGTTCTGGGCAGGAAGCAGTACTTC.

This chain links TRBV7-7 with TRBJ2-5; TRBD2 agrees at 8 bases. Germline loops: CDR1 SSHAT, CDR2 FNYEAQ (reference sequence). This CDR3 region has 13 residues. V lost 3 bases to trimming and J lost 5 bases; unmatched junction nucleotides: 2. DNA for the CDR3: TGTGCCAGCAGCTTTGCGGGGGGCGAGACCCAGTACTTC. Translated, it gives CASSFAGGETQYF.

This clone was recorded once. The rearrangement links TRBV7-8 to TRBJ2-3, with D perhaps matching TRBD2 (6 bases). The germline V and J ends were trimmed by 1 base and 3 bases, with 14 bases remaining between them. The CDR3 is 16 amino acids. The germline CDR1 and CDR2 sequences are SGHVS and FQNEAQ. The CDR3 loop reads CASSLVGSSGTDTQYF. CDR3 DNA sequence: TGTGCCAGCAGCTTAGTAGGCTCAAGCGGGACAGATACGCAGTATTTT.

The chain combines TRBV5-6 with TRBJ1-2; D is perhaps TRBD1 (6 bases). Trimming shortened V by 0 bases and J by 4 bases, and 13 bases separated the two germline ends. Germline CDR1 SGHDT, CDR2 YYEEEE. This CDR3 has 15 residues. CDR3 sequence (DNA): TGTGCCAGCAGCTTGGGGTCAGGGGAATCCTATGGCTACACCTTC. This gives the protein CASSLGSGESYGYTF. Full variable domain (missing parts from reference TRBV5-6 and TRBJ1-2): DAGVTQSPTHLIKTRGQQVTLRCSPKSGHDTVSWYQQALGQGPQFIFQYYEEEERQRGNFPDRFSGHQFPNYSSELNVNALLLGDSALYLCASSLGSGESYGYTFGSGTRLTVV.

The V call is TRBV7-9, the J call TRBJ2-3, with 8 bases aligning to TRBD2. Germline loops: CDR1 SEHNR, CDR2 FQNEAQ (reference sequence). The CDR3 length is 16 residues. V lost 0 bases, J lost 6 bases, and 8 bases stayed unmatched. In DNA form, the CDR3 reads TGTGCCAGCAGCTTAGCAGCGGGAGCATACTCGGATACGCAGTATTTT. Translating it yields CASSLAAGAYSDTQYF. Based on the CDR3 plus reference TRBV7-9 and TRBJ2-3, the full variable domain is DTGVSQNPRHKITKRGQNVTFRCDPISEHNRLYWYRQTLGQGPEFLTYFQNEAQLEKSRLLSDRFSAERPKGSFSTLEIQRTEQGDSAMYLCASSLAAGAYSDTQYFGPGTRLTVL.

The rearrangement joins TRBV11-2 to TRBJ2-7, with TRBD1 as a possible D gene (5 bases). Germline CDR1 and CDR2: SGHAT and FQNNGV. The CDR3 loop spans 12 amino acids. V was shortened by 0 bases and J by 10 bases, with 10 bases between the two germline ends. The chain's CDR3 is CASSLDQGIQYF. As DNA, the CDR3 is TGTGCCAGCAGCTTAGACCAGGGAATACAGTACTTC.

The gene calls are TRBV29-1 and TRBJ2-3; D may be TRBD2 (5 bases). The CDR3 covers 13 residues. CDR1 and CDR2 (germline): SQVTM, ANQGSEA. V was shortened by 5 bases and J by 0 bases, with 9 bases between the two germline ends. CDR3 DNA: TGCAGCGTTTATAAGCGGAGCACAGATACGCAGTATTTT. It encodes CSVYKRSTDTQYF.

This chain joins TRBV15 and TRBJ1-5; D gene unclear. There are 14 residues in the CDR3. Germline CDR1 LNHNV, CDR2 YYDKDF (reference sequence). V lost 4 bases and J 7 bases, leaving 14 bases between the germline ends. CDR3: CATSTSPGKQPQHF. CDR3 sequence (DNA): TGTGCCACCAGCACATCACCGGGTAAACAGCCCCAGCATTTT.